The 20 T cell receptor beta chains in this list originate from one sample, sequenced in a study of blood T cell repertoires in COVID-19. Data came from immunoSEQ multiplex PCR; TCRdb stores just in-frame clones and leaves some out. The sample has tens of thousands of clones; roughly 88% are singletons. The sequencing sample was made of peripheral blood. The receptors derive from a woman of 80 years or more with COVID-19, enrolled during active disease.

CDR3 protein: CASSQGGTEAFF. CDR3 coding DNA: TGTGCCAGCAGTCAGGGAGGCACTGAAGCTTTCTTT. This chain links TRBV27 with TRBJ1-1, with D possibly matching TRBD1 (5 bases). Germline V gene data show CDR1 as MNHEY and CDR2 as SMNVEV (reference sequence). The V end was cut by 5 bases, the J end by 4 bases, with 8 bases between. The CDR3 consists of 12 residues.

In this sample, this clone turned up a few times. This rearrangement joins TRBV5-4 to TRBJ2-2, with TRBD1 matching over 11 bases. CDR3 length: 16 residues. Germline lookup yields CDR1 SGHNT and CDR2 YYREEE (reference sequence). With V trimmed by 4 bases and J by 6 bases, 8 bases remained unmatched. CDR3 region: CASSVGQGAIAGELFF. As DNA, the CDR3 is TGTGCCAGCAGCGTAGGACAGGGGGCCATCGCCGGGGAGCTGTTTTTT.

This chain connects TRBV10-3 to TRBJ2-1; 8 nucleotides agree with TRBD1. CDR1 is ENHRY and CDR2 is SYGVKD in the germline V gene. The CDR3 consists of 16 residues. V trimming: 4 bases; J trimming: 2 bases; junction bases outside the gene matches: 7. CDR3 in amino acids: CAISGRDRITYNEQFF. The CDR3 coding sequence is TGTGCCATCAGTGGACGGGACAGGATTACCTACAATGAGCAGTTCTTC.

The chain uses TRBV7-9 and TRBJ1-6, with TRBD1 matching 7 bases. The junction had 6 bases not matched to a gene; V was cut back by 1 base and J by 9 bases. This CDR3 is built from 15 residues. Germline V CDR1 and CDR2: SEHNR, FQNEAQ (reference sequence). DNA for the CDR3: TGTGCCAGCAGCTTAGGGGACAGACTGAGTTCACCCCTCCACTTT. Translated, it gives CASSLGDRLSSPLHF.

Here the CDR3 reads CASSVSGTVNTEAFF. In nucleotides, the CDR3 is TGTGCCAGCAGTGTATCCGGGACAGTTAACACTGAAGCTTTCTTT. This chain connects TRBV2 to TRBJ1-1; TRBD1 aligns across 7 bases. Germline values: CDR1 SNHLY, CDR2 FYNNEI. V lost 4 bases to trimming and J lost 2 bases; unmatched junction nucleotides: 7. The CDR3 contains 15 residues.

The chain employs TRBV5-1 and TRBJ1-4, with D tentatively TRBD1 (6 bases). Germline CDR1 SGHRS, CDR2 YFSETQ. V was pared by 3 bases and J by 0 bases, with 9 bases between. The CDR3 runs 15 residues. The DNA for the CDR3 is TGCGCCAGCAGCTATGGACAGACAACTAATGAAAAACTGTTTTTT. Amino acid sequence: CASSYGQTTNEKLFF.

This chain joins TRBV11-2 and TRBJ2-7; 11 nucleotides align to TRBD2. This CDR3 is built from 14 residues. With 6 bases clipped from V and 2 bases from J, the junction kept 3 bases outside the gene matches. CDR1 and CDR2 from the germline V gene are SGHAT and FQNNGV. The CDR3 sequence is CASRFSGRAYEQYF. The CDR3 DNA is TGTGCCAGCAGATTTAGCGGGAGGGCCTACGAGCAGTACTTC.

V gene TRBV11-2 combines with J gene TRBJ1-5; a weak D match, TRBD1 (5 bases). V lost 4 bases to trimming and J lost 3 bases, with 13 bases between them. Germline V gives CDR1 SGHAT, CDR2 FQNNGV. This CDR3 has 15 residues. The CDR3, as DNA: TGTGCCAGCAGCTACGGAGGGGTCCCCAATCAGCCCCAGCATTTT. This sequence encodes CASSYGGVPNQPQHF.

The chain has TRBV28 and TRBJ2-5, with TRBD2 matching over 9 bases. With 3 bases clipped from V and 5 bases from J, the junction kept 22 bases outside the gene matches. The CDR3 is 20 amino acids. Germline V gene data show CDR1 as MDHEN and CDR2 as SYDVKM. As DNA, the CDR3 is TGTGCCAGCAGTTTTTTCCCACCACTACACGCGGGAGGGCCGGGTGAGACCCAGTACTTC. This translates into CASSFFPPLHAGGPGETQYF. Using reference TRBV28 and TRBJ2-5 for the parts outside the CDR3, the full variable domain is DVKVTQSSRYLVKRTGEKVFLECVQDMDHENMFWYRQDPGLGLRLIYFSYDVKMKEKGDIPEGYSVSREKKERFSLILESASTNQTSMYLCASSFFPPLHAGGPGETQYFGPGTRLLVL.

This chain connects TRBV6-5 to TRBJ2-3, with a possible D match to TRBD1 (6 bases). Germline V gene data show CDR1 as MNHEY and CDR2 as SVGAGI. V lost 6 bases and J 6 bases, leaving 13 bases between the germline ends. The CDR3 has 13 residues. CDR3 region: CASSVTGPDTQYF. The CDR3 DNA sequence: TGTGCCAGCAGCGTGACAGGTCCCGATACGCAGTATTTT.

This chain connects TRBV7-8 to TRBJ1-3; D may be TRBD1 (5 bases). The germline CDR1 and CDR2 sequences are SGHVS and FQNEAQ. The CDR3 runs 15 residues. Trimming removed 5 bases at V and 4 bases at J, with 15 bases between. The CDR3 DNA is TGTGCCAGCAGCCCGGGGGAGGCGACCGGAAACACCATATATTTT. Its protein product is CASSPGEATGNTIYF.

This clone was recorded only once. CDR3 DNA sequence: TGTGCCAGCTCACCACCAGCAGGGAAGCAGTACTTC. This encodes CASSPPAGKQYF. The genes are TRBV18 and TRBJ2-7; D may be TRBD1 (5 bases). V gave up 0 bases and J gave up 8 bases, with 8 bases separating them. The germline CDR1 and CDR2 sequences are KGHSH and LQKENI. The CDR3 covers 12 residues.

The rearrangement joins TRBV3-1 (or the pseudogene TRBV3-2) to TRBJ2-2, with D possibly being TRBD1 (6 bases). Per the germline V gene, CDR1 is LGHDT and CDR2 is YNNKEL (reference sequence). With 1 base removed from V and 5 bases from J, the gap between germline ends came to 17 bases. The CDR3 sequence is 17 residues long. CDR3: CASSQGYQGQRTGELFF. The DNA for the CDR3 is TGTGCCAGCAGCCAAGGATACCAGGGACAAAGGACCGGGGAGCTGTTTTTT.

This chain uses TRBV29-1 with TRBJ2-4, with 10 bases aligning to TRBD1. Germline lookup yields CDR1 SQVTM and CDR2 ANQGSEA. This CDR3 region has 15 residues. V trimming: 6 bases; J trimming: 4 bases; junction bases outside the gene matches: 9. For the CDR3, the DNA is TGCAGCGTCAAGAGGGCGGACAGGGGGAAAAACATTCAGTACTTC. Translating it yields CSVKRADRGKNIQYF.

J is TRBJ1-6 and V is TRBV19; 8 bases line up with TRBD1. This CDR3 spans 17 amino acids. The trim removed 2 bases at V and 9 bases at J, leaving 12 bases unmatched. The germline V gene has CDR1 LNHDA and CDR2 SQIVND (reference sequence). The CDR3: CASSISGQDLIRSPLHF. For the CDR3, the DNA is TGTGCCAGTAGTATATCGGGACAGGATTTAATCCGTTCACCCCTCCACTTT.

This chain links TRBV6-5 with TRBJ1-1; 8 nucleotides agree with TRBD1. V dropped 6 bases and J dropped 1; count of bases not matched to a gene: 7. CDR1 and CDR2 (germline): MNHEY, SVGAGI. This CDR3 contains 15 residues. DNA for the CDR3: TGTGCCAGCAGAACCACAGGGGGGAGGAACACTGAAGCTTTCTTT. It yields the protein CASRTTGGRNTEAFF.

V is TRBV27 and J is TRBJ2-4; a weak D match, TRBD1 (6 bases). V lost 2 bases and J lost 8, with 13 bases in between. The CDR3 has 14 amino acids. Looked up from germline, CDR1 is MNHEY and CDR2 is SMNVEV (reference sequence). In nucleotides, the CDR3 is TGTGCCAGCAGTTTAAGGGCAGGGGCTGACATTCAGTACTTC. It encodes CASSLRAGADIQYF.

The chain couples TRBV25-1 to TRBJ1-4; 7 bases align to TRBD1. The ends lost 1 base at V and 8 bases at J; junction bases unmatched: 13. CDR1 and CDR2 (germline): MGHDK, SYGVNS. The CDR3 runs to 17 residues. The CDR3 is CASSELGQESHREKLFF. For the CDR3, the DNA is TGTGCCAGCAGTGAATTAGGACAGGAAAGCCACAGAGAAAAACTGTTTTTT.

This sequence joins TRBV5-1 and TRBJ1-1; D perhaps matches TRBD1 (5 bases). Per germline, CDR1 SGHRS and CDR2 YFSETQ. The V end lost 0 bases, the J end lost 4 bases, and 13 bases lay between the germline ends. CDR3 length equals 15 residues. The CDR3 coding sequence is TGCGCCAGCAGCTTGGCGCGGGGCGCAGGCACTGAAGCTTTCTTT. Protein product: CASSLARGAGTEAFF.

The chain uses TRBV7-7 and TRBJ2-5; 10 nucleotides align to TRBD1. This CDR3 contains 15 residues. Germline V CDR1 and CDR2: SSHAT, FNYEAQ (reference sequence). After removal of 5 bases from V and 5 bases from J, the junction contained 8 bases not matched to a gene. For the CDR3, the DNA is TGTGCCAGCAGCGGGACAGGGGAAGGTTGGGAGACCCAGTACTTC. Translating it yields CASSGTGEGWETQYF. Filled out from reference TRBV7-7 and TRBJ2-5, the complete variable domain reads GAGVSQSPRYKVTKRGQDVTLRCDPISSHATLYWYQQALGQGPEFLTYFNYEAQPDKSGLPSDRFSAERPEGSISTLTIQRTEQRDSAMYRCASSGTGEGWETQYFGPGTRLLVL.